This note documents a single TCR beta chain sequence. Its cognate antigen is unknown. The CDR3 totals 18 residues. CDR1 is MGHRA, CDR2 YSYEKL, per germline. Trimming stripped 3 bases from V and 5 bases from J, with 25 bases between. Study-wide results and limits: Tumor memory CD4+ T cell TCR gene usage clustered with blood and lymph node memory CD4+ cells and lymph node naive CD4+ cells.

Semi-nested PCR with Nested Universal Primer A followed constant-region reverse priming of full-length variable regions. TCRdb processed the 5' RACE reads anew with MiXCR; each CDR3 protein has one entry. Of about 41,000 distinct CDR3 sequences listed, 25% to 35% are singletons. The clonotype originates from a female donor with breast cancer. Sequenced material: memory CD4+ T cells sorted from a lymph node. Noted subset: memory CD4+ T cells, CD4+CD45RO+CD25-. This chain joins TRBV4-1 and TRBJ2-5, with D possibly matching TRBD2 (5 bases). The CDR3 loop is CASSHLGLRWDSGETQYF. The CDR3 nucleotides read TGCGCCAGCAGCCACCTAGGCCTACGTTGGGATTCGGGGGAGACCCAGTACTTC.